This TCR beta chain was captured by sequencing in a study of cytomegalovirus exposure and HLA in healthy donors. Germline CDR1 reads LNHDA; CDR2 reads SQIVND (reference sequence). This CDR3 contains 13 residues. After removal of 5 bases from V and 5 bases from J, the junction contained 2 bases not matched to a gene. It was with 60 Vbeta and 13 Jbeta primers that the PCR ran. Sequencing used immunoSEQ multiplex PCR; TCRdb keeps in-frame clones, though not all of them. The sample holds roughly 230,000 clones; about 88% are singletons and the top ten take around 0.22%. The chain combines TRBV19 with TRBJ2-2; TRBD1 agrees at 7 bases. The sequence was obtained from a girl aged 2 to 9 in good health and CMV-seronegative. Sample: PBMCs. The CDR3 loop reads CASSLRGTGELFF. CDR3 coding DNA: TGTGCCAGTAGTCTCAGGGGGACCGGGGAGCTGTTTTTT.